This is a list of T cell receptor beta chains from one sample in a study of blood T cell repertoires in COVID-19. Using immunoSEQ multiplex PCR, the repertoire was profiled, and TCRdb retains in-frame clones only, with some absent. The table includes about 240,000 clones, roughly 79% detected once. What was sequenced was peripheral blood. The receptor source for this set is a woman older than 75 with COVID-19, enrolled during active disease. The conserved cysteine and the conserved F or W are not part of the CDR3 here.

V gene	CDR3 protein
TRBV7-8	ASSLGALGQGLRGYT
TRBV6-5	ASGSPAASYEQY
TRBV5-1	ASRVLNYGYT
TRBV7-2	ASSLRSGATNEKLF
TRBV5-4	ASSDDSYTDTQY
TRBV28	ASSLRTVYGYT
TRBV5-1	ASSLDRGARNTEAF
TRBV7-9	ASKGVRGSNYGYT
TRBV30	ASASGTIAYEQY
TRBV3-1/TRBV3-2	ASSYIGLAGSNEQF
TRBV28	ASSPSSGKTDTQY
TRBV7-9	ASSFQNTEAF
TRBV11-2	ASSLNIQGDTIY
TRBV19	ASRGDRSFYNEQF
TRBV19	ASSPRDRGTYEQY
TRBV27	ASSFRGLNYGYT
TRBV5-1	ASSLRGTASSGANVLT
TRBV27	ASSPGQGPQPQH
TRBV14	ASSQSYTQY
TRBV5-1	ASSLVQENTEAF
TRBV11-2	ASSTGQGGIYEQY
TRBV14	ASSPQRGINYGYT
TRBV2	ASRDRDRGGGYT
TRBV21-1	ASSKSDRTGRLSTDTQY
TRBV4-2	ASSQAQGIEAF
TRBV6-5	ASSHRTAYEQY
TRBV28	ASSLGGGGNQPQH
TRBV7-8	ASSRVALSYEQY
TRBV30	AWTGTGIYSPLH
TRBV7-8	ASSRDRGGNQPQH
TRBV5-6	ASSFRDSRYYGYT
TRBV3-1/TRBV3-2	ASSQGQEYYEQY
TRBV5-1	ASSLAVVGATTNEKLF
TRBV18	ASSLLSGQGIDGYT
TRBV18	ASSRDRIVYEQY
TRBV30	AWSVSWEGEKLF
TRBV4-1	ASSQGRWENTEAF
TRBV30	AWSINYGYT
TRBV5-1	ASSLGGLGEKLF
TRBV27	ASKRSSYNSPLH
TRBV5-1	ASSLAGSSYNEQF
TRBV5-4	ASSPEAWQTEAF
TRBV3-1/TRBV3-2	ASSDRGTGNTIY
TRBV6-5	ASSSHRGTSYEQY
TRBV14	ASSRGTSWSGSLPVNQETQY
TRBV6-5	ASSRDRVNEKLF
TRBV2	ASSSLGYEQY
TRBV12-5	ASGPQATYEQY
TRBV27	ASSWGQGHNEQF
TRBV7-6	ASSPTSGFTGELF
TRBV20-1	SASRGGNEKLF
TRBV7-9	ASSSNRGLHTEAF
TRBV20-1	SAGQGGGYT
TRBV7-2	ASSFRQAGTGELF
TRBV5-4	ASSLDRGINYGYT
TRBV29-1	SVDGGY
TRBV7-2	ASSYGLARHEQF
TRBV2	ASSEEYRVLRGYT
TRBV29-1	SVEANYGYT
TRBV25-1	ASSEHKGQLNEKLF